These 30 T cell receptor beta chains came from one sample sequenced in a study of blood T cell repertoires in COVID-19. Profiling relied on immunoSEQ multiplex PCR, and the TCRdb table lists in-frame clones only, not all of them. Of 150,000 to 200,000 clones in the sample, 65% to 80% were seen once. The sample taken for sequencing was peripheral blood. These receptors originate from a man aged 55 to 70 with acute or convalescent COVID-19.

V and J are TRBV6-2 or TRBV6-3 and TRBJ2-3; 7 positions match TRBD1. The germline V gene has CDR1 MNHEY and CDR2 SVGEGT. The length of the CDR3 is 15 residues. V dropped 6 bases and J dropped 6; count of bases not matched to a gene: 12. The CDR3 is CASRPTGVRFDTQYF. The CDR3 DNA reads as TGTGCCAGCAGGCCTACAGGGGTACGTTTCGATACGCAGTATTTT.

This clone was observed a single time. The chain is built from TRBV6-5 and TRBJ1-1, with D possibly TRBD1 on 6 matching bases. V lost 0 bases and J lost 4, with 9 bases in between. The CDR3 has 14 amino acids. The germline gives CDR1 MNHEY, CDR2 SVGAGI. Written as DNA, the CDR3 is TGTGCCAGCAGTTACTCGATAGGGGGCACTGAAGCTTTCTTT. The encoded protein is CASSYSIGGTEAFF.

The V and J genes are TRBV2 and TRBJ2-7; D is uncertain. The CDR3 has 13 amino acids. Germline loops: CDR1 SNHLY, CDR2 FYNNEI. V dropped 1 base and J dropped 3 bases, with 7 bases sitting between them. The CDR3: CASSEVIDYEQYF. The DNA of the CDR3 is TGTGCCAGCAGTGAAGTGATAGACTACGAGCAGTACTTC.

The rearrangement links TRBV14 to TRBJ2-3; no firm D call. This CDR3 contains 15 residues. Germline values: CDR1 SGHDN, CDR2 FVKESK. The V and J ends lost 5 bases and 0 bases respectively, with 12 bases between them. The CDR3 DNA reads TGTGCCAGCAGCATCTCCGATACTAGCACAGATACGCAGTATTTT. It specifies CASSISDTSTDTQYF.

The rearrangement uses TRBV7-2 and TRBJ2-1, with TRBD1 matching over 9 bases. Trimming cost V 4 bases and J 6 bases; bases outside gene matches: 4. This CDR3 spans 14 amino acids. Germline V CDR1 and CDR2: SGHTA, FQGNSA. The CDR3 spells CASSSNRGPNEQFF. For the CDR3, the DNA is TGTGCCAGCAGCTCAAACAGGGGGCCCAATGAGCAGTTCTTC.

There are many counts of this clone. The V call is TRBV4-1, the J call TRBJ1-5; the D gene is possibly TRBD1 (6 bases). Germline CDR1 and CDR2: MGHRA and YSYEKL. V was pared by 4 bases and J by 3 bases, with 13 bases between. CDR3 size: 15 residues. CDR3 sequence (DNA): TGCGCCAGCAGCCCGGAGGACAGCGCCAATCAGCCCCAGCATTTT. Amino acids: CASSPEDSANQPQHF.

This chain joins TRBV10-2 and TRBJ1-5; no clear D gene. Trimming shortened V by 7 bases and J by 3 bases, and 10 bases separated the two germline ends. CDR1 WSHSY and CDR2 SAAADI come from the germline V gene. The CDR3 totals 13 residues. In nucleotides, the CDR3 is TGCGCCAGCAACAACAGCCCCAATCAGCCCCAGCATTTT. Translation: CASNNSPNQPQHF.

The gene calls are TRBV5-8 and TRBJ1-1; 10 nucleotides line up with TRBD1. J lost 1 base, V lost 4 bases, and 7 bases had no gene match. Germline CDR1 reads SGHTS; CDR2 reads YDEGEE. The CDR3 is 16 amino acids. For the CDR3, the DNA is TGTGCCAGCAGCCTGGGACAGGGGCTAAGGAACACTGAAGCTTTCTTT. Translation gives CASSLGQGLRNTEAFF.

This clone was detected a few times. CDR3 in DNA: TGCGCCAGCAGCCAAGAGTCAGGGCACTTGAACACCGGGGAGCTGTTTTTT. It encodes CASSQESGHLNTGELFF. V gene TRBV4-1 combines with J gene TRBJ2-2; tentatively, D is TRBD1 (5 bases). The CDR3 is 17 amino acids. V dropped 0 bases and J dropped 1 base, with 12 bases sitting between them. Germline V gene lookup returns CDR1 MGHRA and CDR2 YSYEKL.

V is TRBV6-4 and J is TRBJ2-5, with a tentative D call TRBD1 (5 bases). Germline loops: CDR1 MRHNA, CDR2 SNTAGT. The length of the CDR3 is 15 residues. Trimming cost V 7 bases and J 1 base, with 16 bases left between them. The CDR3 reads CASTGQRDFQETQYF. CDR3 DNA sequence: TGTGCCAGCACAGGACAAAGGGATTTCCAAGAGACCCAGTACTTC.

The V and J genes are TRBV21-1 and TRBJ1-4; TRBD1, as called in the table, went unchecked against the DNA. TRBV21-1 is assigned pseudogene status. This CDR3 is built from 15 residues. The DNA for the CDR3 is TGTGCCAGCAGCAAAGATACAGGGGACAATGAAAAACTGTTTTTT. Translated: CASSKDTGDNEKLFF.

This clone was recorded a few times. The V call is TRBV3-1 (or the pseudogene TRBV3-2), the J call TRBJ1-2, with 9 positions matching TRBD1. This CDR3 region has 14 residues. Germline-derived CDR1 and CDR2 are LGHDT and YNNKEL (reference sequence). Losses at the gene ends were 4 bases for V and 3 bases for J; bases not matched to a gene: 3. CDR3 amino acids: CASSPRDRDYGYTF. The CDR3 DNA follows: TGTGCCAGCAGCCCCCGGGACAGGGACTATGGCTACACCTTC.

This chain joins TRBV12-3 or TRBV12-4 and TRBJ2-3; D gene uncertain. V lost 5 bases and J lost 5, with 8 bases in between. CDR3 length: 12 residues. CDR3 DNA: TGTGCCAGCAGTCCCTCCGGAGATACGCAGTATTTT. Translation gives CASSPSGDTQYF.

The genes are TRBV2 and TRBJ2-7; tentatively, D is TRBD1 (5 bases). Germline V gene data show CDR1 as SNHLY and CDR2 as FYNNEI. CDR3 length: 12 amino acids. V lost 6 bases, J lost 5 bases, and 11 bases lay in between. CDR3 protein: CASRDNVDEQYF. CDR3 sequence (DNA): TGTGCCAGCAGGGACAACGTGGACGAGCAGTACTTC.

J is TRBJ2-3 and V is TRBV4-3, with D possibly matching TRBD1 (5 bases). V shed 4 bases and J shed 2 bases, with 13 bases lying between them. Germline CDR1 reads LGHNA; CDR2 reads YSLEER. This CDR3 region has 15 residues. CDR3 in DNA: TGCGCCAGCAGCCCGGAGCAGGGCTCCACAGATACGCAGTATTTT. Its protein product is CASSPEQGSTDTQYF.

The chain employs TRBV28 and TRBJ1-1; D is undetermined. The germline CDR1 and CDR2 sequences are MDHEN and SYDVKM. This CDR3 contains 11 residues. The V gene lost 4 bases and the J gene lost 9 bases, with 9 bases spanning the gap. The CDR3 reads CASSYGFKAFF. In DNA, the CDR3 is TGTGCCAGCAGTTACGGGTTTAAAGCTTTCTTT.

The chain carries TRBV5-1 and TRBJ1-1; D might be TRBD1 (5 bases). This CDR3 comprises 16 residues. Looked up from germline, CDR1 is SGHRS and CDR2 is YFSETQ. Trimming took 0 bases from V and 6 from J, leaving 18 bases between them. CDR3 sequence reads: CASSLAPQGLWPEAFF. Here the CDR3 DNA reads TGCGCCAGCAGCTTGGCGCCCCAGGGCCTGTGGCCTGAAGCTTTCTTT.

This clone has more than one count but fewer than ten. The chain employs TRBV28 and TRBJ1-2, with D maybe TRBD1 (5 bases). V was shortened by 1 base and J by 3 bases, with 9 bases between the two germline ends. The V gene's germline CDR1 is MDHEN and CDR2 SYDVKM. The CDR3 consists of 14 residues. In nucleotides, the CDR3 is TGTGCCAGCAGTTTATCCCCAGGGTACTATGGCTACACCTTC. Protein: CASSLSPGYYGYTF.

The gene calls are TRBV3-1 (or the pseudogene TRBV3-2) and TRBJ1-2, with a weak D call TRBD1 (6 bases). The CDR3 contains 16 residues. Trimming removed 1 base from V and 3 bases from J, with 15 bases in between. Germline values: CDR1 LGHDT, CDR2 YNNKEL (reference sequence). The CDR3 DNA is TGTGCCAGCAGCCAAGCTACGACAGGTCGTGACTATGGCTACACCTTC. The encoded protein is CASSQATTGRDYGYTF.

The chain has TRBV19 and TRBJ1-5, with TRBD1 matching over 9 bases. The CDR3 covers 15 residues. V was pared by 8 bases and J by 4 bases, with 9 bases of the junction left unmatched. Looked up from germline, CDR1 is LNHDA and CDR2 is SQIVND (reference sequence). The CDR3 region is CASRGGQGGNQPQHF. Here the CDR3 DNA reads TGTGCCAGTCGGGGGGGACAGGGCGGGAATCAGCCCCAGCATTTT.

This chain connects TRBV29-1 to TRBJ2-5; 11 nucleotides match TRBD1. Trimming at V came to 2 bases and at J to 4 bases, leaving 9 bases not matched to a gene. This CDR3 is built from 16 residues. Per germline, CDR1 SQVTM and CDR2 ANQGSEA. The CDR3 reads CSVEWARTGGAETQYF. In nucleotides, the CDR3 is TGCAGCGTTGAATGGGCCCGGACAGGGGGCGCAGAGACCCAGTACTTC.

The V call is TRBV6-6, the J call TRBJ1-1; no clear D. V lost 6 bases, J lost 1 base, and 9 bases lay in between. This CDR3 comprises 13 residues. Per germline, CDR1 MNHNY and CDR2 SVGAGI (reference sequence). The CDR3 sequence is CASSVSWNTEAFF. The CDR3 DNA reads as TGTGCCAGCAGCGTATCCTGGAACACTGAAGCTTTCTTT.

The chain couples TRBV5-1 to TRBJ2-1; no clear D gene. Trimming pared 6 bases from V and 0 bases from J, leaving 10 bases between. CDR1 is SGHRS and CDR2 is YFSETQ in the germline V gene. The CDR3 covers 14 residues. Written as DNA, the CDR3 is TGCGCCAGCACCAAACCGAGCTCCTACAATGAGCAGTTCTTC. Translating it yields CASTKPSSYNEQFF. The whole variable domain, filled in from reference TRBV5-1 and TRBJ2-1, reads KAGVTQTPRYLIKTRGQQVTLSCSPISGHRSVSWYQQTPGQGLQFLFEYFSETQRNKGNFPGRFSGRQFSNSRSEMNVSTLELGDSALYLCASTKPSSYNEQFFGPGTRLTVL.

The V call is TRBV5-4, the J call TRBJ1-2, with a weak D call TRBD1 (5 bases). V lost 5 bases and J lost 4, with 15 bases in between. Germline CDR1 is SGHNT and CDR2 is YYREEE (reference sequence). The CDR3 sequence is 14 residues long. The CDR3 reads CASSHWGGSYGYTF. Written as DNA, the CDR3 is TGTGCCAGCAGTCATTGGGGGGGTTCCTATGGCTACACCTTC.

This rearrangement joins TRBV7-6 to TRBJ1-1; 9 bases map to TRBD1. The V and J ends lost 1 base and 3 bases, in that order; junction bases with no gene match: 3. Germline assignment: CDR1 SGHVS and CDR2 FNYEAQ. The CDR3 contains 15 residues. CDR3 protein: CASSLGGTGYTEAFF. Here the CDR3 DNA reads TGTGCCAGCAGCTTAGGAGGGACAGGGTACACTGAAGCTTTCTTT.

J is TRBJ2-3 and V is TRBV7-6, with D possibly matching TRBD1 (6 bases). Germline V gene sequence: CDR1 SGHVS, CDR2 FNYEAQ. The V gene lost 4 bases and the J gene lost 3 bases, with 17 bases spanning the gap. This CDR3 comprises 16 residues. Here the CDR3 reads CASSYRVGDTTDTQYF. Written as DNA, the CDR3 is TGTGCCAGCAGCTATAGGGTCGGGGACACTACAGATACGCAGTATTTT.

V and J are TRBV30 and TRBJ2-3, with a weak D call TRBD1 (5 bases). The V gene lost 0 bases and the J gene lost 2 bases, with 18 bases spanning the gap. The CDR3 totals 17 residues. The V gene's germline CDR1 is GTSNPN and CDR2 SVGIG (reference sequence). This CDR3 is CAWSVQQGREYTDTQYF. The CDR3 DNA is TGTGCCTGGAGTGTACAGCAAGGCAGGGAATACACAGATACGCAGTATTTT.

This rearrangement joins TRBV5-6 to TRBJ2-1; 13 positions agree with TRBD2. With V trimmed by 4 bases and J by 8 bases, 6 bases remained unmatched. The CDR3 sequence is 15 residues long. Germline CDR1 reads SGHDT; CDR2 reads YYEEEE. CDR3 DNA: TGTGCCAGCAGCCCGGGACTAGCGGGGTTCGATGAGCAGTTCTTC. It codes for CASSPGLAGFDEQFF.

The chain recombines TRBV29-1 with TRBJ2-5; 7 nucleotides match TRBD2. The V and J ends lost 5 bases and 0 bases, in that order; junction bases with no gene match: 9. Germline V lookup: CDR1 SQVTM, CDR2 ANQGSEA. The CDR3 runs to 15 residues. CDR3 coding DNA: TGCAGCGTTCGAGGAACTAGCGCCAACCAAGAGACCCAGTACTTC. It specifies CSVRGTSANQETQYF. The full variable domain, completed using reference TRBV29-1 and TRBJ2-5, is SAVISQKPSRDICQRGTSLTIQCQVDSQVTMMFWYRQQPGQSLTLIATANQGSEATYESGFVIDKFPISRPNLTFSTLTVSNMSPEDSSIYLCSVRGTSANQETQYFGPGTRLLVL.

The DNA of the CDR3 is TGTGCCAGCACCAAACAGGGGGACAATTCACCCCTCCACTTT. The encoded protein is CASTKQGDNSPLHF. V usage is TRBV7-3 and J usage is TRBJ1-6, with 8 nucleotides matching TRBD1. Trimming cost V 7 bases and J 7 bases; bases outside gene matches: 6. Per germline, CDR1 SGHTA and CDR2 FQGTGA. The CDR3 is 14 amino acids.